This TCR beta chain was captured in a study of identical twins. TCRdb reanalysed the 5' RACE reads using MiXCR and keeps one entry per CDR3 protein. The data contain around 690,000 distinct CDR3 sequences, 21% of them singletons. This clonotype was picked up a small number of times. The same data also went into a second study, on T cells expressing NK-cell markers.

The receptor was derived from a woman younger than 35 in good health. Specimen: PBMCs.

CDR3 coding DNA: TGTGCCAGCAGTTACTCAACAGGGGTCTACGAGCAGTACTTC. This sequence encodes CASSYSTGVYEQYF. The V call is TRBV6-5, the J call TRBJ2-7; 7 nucleotides align to TRBD1. The CDR3 totals 14 residues. With V trimmed by 0 bases and J by 3 bases, 2 bases remained unmatched. Germline CDR1 reads MNHEY; CDR2 reads SVGAGI.